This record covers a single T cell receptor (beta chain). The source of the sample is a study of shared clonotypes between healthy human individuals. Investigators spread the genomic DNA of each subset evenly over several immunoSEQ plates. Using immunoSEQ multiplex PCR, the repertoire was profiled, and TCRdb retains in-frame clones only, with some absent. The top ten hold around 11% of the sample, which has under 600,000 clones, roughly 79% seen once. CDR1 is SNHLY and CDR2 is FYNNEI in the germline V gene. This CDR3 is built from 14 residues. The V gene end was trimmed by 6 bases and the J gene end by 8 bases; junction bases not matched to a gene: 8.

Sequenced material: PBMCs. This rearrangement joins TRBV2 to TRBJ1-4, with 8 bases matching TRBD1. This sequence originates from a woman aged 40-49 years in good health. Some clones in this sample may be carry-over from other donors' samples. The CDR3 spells CASRPGGGGEKLFF. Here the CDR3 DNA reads TGTGCCAGCAGACCAGGGGGCGGAGGGGAAAAACTGTTTTTT.